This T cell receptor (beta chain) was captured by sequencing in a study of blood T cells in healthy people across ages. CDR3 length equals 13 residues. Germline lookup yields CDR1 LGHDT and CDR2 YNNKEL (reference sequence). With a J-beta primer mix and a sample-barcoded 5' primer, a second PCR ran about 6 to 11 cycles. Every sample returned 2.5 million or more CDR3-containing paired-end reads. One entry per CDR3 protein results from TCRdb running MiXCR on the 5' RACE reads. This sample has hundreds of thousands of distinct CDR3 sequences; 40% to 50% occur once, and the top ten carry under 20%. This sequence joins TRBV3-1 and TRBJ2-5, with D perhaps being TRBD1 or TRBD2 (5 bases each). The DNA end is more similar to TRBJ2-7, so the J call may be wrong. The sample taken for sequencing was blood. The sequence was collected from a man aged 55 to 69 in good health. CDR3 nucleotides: TGTGCCAGCAGCCAAGGGTACGGGGCCGAGCAGTACTTC. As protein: CASSQGYGAEQYF.